This TCR beta chain was sequenced for a study of blood T cell repertoires in COVID-19. Across the study: PBMCs, B-cell-depleted T cells, or T cells provided the cDNA or gDNA that made up the material.

The protocol was immunoSEQ multiplex PCR, while the TCRdb copy is restricted to in-frame clones and leaves out a portion. Of about 420,000 clones listed, 70% to 90% were seen once; the top ten hold 0.75% to 0.85%. The CDR3 is 19 amino acids. Germline CDR1 is MNHNS and CDR2 is SASEGT. V lost 3 bases and J lost 0, with 18 bases in between. The TCR originated in a man between 18 and 35 years old with COVID-19, enrolled during active disease. The sample taken for sequencing was peripheral blood. The chain joins TRBV6-1 to TRBJ2-6; D is perhaps TRBD2 (6 bases). In DNA form, the CDR3 reads TGTGCCAGCAGTGATTTACAAGGGAGGCGGTACTCTGGGGCCAACGTCCTGACTTTC. It specifies CASSDLQGRRYSGANVLTF.